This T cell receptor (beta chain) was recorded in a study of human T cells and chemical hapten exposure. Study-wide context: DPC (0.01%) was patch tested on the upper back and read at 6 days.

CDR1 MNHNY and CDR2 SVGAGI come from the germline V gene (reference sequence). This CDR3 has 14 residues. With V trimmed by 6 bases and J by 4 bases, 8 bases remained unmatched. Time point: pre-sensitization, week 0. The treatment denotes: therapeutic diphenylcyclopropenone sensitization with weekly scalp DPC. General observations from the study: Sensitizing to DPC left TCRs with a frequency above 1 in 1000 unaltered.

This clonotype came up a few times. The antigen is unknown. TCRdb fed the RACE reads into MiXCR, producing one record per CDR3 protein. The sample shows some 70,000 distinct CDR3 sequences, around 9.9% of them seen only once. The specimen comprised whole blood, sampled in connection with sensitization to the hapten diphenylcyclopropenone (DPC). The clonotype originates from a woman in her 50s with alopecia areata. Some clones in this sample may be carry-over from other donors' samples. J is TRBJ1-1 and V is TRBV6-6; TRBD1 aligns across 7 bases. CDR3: CASRTTGYGTEAFF. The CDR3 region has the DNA TGTGCCAGCAGGACGACAGGGTATGGCACTGAAGCTTTCTTT.